This T cell receptor (beta chain) is from a study of regulatory T cells in long-lasting Graves disease. This clonotype has ten or more counts. Antigen unknown. CDR3 regions were amplified by Arm-PCR using iRepertoire HTBI primers to build TCR beta libraries. TCRdb reprocessed the multiplex PCR reads with MiXCR, giving one entry per CDR3 protein. This sample has a few hundred thousand distinct CDR3 sequences, with approximately 18% found just once. Noted time point: newly diagnosed GD, antithyroid drugs for less than 3 months. Researchers made the TCR library from RNA that was extracted from PBMCs. Study-level findings and limits: Whereas new patients shared about a thousand public clonotypes, persistent patients shared more, at some 2,700.

There are 19 residues in the CDR3. Looked up from germline, CDR1 is MNHEY and CDR2 is SVGAGI. Trimming cost V 4 bases and J 5 bases, with 29 bases left between them. These data are also associated with another study on T cells in Graves' hyperthyroidism and ophthalmopathy. That source notes: Patients showing uncontrolled infection, other autoimmune disease, pregnancy or lactation were ineligible. A median around 5.9 months before onset, the model predicted ophthalmopathy.

Sequencing was performed on peripheral blood mononuclear cells (PBMCs), taken at new diagnosis, from a patient treated with antithyroid drugs. This chain links TRBV6-5 with TRBJ2-5; D may correspond to TRBD1 or TRBD2 (5 bases each). This receptor was obtained from a woman in her twenties or thirties with Graves disease. Here the CDR3 DNA reads TGTGCCAGCAGTTCCCTAAGACCCCAACCGGGACCAAAGGGGGAGACCCAGTACTTC. It codes for CASSSLRPQPGPKGETQYF.